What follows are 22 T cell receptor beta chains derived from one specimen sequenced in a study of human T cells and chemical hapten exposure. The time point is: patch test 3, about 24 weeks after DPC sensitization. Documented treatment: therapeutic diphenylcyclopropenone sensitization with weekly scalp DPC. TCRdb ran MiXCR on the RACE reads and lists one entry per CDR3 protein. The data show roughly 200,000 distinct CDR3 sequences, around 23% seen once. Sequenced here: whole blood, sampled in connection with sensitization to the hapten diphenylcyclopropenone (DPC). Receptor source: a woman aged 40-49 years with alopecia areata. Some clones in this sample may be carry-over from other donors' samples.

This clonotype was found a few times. CDR3 sequence (DNA): TGTGCCAGCAGCTTCCCAGGCACAGATACGCAGTATTTT. Amino acid sequence: CASSFPGTDTQYF. The gene calls are TRBV11-1 and TRBJ2-3; D not resolved. Trimming took off 3 bases at V and 1 base at J, with 5 bases between the two ends. The CDR3 consists of 13 residues. Germline lookup yields CDR1 SGHAT and CDR2 FQDESV (reference sequence).

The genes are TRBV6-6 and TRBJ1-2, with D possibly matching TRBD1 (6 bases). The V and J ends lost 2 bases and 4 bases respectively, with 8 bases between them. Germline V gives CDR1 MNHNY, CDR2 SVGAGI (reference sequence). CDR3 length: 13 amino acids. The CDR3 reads CASSYRTVYGYTF. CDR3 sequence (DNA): TGTGCCAGCAGTTACAGGACAGTCTATGGCTACACCTTC.

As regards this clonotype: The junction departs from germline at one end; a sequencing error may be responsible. Here the CDR3 DNA reads TGTGCCAACAGTTCCGGAGGGACAGCCCAAGAGACCCAGTACTTC. Translated, it gives CANSSGGTAQETQYF. The chain combines TRBV28 with TRBJ2-5, with a weak D call TRBD1 (7 bases). Per germline, CDR1 MDHEN and CDR2 SYDVKM. This CDR3 region has 15 residues.

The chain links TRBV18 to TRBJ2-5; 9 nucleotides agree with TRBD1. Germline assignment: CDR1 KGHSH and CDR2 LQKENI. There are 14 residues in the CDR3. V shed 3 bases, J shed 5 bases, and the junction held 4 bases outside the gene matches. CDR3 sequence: CASSPNGQGETQYF. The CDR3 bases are TGTGCCAGCTCACCTAATGGACAGGGGGAGACCCAGTACTTC.

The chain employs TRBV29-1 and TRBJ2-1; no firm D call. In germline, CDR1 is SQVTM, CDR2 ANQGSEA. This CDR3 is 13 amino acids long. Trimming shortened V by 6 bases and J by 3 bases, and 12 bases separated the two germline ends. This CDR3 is CSVRQDLYNEQFF. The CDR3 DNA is TGCAGCGTGAGGCAGGACCTCTACAATGAGCAGTTCTTC.

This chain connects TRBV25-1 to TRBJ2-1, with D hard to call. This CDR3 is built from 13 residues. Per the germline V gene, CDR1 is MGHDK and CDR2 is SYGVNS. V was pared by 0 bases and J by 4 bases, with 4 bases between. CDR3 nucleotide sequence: TGTGCCAGCAGTGAATATACTTACAATGAGCAGTTCTTC. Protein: CASSEYTYNEQFF. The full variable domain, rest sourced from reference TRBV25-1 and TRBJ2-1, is EADIYQTPRYLVIGTGKKITLECSQTMGHDKMYWYQQDPGMELHLIHYSYGVNSTEKGDLSSESTVSRIRTEHFPLTLESARPSHTSQYLCASSEYTYNEQFFGPGTRLTVL.

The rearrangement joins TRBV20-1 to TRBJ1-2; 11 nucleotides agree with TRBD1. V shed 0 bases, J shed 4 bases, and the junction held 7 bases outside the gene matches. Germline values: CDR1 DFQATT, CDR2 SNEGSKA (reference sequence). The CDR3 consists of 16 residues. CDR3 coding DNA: TGCAGTGCTAGAGATCTCCGGACAGGGGGCAGCTATGGCTACACCTTC. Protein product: CSARDLRTGGSYGYTF.

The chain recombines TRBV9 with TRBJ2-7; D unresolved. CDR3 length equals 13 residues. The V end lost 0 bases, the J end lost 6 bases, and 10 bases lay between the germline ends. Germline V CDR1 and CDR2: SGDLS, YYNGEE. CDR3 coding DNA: TGTGCCAGCAGCGTAGGACCGACCCCCGAGCAGTACTTC. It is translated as CASSVGPTPEQYF.

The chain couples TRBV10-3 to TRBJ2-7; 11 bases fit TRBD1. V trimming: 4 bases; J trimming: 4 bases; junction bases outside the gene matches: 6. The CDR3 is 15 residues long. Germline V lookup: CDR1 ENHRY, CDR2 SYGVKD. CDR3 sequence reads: CAISVRTGGKYEQYF. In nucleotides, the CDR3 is TGTGCCATCAGTGTCCGGACAGGGGGCAAGTACGAGCAGTACTTC.

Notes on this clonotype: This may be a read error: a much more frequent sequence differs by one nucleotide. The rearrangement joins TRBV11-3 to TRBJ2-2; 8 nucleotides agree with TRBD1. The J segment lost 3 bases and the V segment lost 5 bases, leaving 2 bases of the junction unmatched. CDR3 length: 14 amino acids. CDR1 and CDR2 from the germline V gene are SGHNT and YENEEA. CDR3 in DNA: TGTGCCAGCAGCCTGGGACAGGACACCGGGGAGCTGTTTTTT. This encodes CASSLGQDTGELFF. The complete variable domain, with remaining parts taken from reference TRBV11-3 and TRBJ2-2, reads EAGVVQSPRYKIIEKKQPVAFWCNPISGHNTLYWYLQNLGQGPELLIRYENEEAVDDSQLPKDRFSAERLKGVDSTLKIQPAELGDSAVYLCASSLGQDTGELFFGEGSRLTVL.

DNA of the CDR3: TGCAGTGCTTTCGGGGACAGGGAGAATCAGCCCCAGCATTTT. Protein: CSAFGDRENQPQHF. The rearrangement joins TRBV20-1 to TRBJ1-5; 9 nucleotides line up with TRBD1. Germline values: CDR1 DFQATT, CDR2 SNEGSKA (reference sequence). The CDR3 spans 14 residues. V lost 5 bases, J lost 4 bases, and 6 bases stayed unmatched.

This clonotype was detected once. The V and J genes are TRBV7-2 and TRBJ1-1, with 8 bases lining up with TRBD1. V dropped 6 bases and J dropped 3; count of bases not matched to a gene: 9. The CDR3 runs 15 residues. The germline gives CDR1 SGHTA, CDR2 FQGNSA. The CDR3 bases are TGTGCCAGCAGACCCACCCAGGACAGGGACACTGAAGCTTTCTTT. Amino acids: CASRPTQDRDTEAFF.

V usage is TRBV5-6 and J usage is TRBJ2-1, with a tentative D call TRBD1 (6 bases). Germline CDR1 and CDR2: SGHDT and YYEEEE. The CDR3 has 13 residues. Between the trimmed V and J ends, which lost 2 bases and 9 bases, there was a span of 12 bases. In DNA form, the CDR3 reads TGTGCCAGCAGCTTTGGACAGAACAGTGAGCAGTTCTTC. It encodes CASSFGQNSEQFF. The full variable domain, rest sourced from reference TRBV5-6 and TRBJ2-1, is DAGVTQSPTHLIKTRGQQVTLRCSPKSGHDTVSWYQQALGQGPQFIFQYYEEEERQRGNFPDRFSGHQFPNYSSELNVNALLLGDSALYLCASSFGQNSEQFFGPGTRLTVL.

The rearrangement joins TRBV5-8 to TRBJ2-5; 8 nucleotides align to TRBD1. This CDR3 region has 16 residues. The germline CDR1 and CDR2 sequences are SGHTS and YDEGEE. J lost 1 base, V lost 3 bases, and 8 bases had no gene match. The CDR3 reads CASSSRDRSPQETQYF. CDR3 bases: TGTGCCAGCAGCTCCCGGGACAGGTCCCCCCAAGAGACCCAGTACTTC.

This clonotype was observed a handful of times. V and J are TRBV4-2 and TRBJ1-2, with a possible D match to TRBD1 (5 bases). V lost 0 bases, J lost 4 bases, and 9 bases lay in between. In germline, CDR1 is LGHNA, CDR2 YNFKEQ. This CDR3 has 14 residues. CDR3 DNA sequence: TGTGCCAGCAGCCAAGATCAGGGCCCCTATGGCTACACCTTC. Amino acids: CASSQDQGPYGYTF.

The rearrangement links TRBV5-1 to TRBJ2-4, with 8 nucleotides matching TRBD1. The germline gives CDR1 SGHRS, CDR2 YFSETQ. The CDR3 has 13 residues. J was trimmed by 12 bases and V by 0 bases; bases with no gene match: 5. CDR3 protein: CASSLAPDRDQYF. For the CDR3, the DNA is TGCGCCAGCAGCTTGGCCCCGGACAGGGATCAGTACTTC. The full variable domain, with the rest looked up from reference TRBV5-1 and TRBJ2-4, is KAGVTQTPRYLIKTRGQQVTLSCSPISGHRSVSWYQQTPGQGLQFLFEYFSETQRNKGNFPGRFSGRQFSNSRSEMNVSTLELGDSALYLCASSLAPDRDQYFGAGTRLSVL.

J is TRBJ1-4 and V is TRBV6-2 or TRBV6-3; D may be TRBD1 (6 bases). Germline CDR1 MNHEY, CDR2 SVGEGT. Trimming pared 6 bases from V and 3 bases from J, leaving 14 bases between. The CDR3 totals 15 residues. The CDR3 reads CASRPGQNANEKLFF. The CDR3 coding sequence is TGTGCCAGCAGACCCGGACAGAACGCTAATGAAAAACTGTTTTTT.

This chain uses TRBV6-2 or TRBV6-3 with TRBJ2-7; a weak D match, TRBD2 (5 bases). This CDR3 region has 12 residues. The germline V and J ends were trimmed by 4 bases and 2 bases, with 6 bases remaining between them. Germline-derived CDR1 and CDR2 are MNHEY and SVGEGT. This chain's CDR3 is CASSSGAYEQYF. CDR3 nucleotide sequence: TGTGCCAGCAGTTCCGGGGCCTACGAGCAGTACTTC.

The CDR3 is CASSFLAGGPGSYEQYF. CDR3 coding DNA: TGTGCCAGCAGTTTTCTAGCGGGAGGGCCCGGCTCCTACGAGCAGTACTTC. The chain couples TRBV6-2 or TRBV6-3 to TRBJ2-7; TRBD2 matches at 12 bases. From germline, CDR1 is MNHEY and CDR2 SVGEGT. Trimming removed 4 bases from V and 0 bases from J; junction bases left unmatched: 7. The CDR3 contains 17 residues.

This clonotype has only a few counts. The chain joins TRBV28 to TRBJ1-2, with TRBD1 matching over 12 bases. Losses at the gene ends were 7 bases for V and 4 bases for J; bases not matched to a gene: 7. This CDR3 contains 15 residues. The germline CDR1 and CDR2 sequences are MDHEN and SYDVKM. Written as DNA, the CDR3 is TGTGCCAGCACTTTTGGGACAGGGGGCAGCTATGGCTACACCTTC. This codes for CASTFGTGGSYGYTF.

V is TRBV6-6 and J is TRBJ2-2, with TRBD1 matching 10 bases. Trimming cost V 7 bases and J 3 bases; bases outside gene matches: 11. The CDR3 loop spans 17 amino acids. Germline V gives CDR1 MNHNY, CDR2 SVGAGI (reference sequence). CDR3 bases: TGTGCCAGCAATCGTGGGGGACAGGGGTTTGACACCGGGGAGCTGTTTTTT. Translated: CASNRGGQGFDTGELFF.

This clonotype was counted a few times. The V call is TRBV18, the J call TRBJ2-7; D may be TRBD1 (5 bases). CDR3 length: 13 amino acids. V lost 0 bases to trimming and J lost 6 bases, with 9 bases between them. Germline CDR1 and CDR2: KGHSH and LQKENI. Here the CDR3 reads CASSPPSGPEQYF. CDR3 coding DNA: TGTGCCAGCTCACCACCATCAGGGCCCGAGCAGTACTTC.